Listed below are T cell receptor beta chains from one sample, sequenced in a study of CD8 T cells in Susac syndrome. TCRdb reprocessed the immunoSEQ multiplex PCR reads via MiXCR and lists one record per CDR3 protein. The repertoire consists of roughly 110,000 distinct CDR3 sequences, with approximately 94% occurring once and the leading ten covering 0.4% to 0.5%. The sequenced material came from CD8+ T cells from PBMCs. Receptors were obtained from a human donor with Susac syndrome. The CDR3 runs from the conserved cysteine through the conserved F or W. The order of the fields is clone size, V gene, D gene, J gene, CDR3 DNA, CDR3 protein. The D gene is left open where the match is weak. The size entry is marked missing in some rows and otherwise reads once, few, many or a size class.

abundance: once
v_gene: TRBV27
d_gene: -
j_gene: TRBJ1-4
CDR3nt: TGTGCCAGCAGTTTCGGGTCGGATAATGAAAAACTGTTTTTT
CDR3aa: CASSFGSDNEKLFF

abundance: -
v_gene: TRBV20-1
d_gene: -
j_gene: TRBJ2-7
CDR3nt: TGCAGTGCGATACCCTTCGGGACACTGTCCTACGAGCAGTACTTC
CDR3aa: CSAIPFGTLSYEQYF

abundance: -
v_gene: TRBV12-5
d_gene: TRBD1
j_gene: TRBJ2-5
CDR3nt: TGTGCTAGTGGTTTGGGGGGACAGGGCGGACAAGAGACCCAGTACTTC
CDR3aa: CASGLGGQGGQETQYF

abundance: once
v_gene: TRBV9
d_gene: -
j_gene: TRBJ2-3
CDR3nt: TGTGCCAGCAGCACCATCAGCACAGATACGCAGTATTTT
CDR3aa: CASSTISTDTQYF

abundance: -
v_gene: TRBV27
d_gene: TRBD1
j_gene: TRBJ2-7
CDR3nt: TGTGCCAGCAGTCAAAAACCAACACAGGGGCCTCCCTACGAGCAGTACTTC
CDR3aa: CASSQKPTQGPPYEQYF

abundance: -
v_gene: TRBV27
d_gene: -
j_gene: TRBJ2-7
CDR3nt: TGTGCCAGCAGTTTATCGTTGGGGAGGACCTACGAGCAGTACTTC
CDR3aa: CASSLSLGRTYEQYF

abundance: -
v_gene: TRBV3-1
d_gene: TRBD2
j_gene: TRBJ2-5
CDR3nt: TGTGCCAGCAGCCAAGAGGGACTAGCGGGACAAGAGACCCAGTACTTC
CDR3aa: CASSQEGLAGQETQYF

abundance: -
v_gene: TRBV5-1
d_gene: -
j_gene: TRBJ2-7
CDR3nt: TGCGCCAGCAGCTTGGAGGCAGCATACGAGCAGTACTTC
CDR3aa: CASSLEAAYEQYF

abundance: -
v_gene: TRBV4-3
d_gene: TRBD1
j_gene: TRBJ2-3
CDR3nt: TGCGCCAGCGGATGGGACAGGGGGCGGGGGTTCAAAGATACGCAGTATTTT
CDR3aa: CASGWDRGRGFKDTQYF

abundance: -
v_gene: TRBV6-5
d_gene: TRBD2
j_gene: TRBJ2-3
CDR3nt: TGTGCCAGCAGTAGGGGAGTCGGGGGGACAGATACGCAGTATTTT
CDR3aa: CASSRGVGGTDTQYF

abundance: -
v_gene: TRBV28
d_gene: TRBD1
j_gene: TRBJ2-2
CDR3nt: TGTGCCAGCAGTTACACGACCGGGACAGTGGAAACCGGGGAGCTGTTTTTT
CDR3aa: CASSYTTGTVETGELFF